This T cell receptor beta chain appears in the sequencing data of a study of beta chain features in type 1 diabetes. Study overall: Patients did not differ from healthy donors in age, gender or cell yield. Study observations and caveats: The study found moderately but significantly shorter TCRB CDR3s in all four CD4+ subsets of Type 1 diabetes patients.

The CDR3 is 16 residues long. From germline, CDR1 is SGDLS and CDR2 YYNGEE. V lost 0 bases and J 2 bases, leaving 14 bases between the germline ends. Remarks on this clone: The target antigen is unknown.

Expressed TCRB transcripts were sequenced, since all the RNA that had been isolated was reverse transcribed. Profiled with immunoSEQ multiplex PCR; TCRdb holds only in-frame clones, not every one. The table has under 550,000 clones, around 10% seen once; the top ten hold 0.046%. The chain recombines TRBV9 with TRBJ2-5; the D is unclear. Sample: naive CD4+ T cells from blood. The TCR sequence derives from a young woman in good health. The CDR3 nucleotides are TGTGCCAGCAGCGTAGAGGGCAGCGTCGTTCAAGAGACCCAGTACTTC. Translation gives CASSVEGSVVQETQYF.